This T cell receptor (beta chain) was identified in a study of read filtering for tumor transcriptome and immune sequencing. About the research overall: Mean patient age was approximately 66 years, range roughly 40 to 80; around 16 male, 14 to 15 female. Transcriptome libraries were built from DNase-treated RNA.

The sample holds many counts of this clonotype. Its cognate antigen is unknown. Trimming took 5 bases from V and 6 from J; bases not matched to a gene: 3. CDR3 size: 13 residues. Germline CDR1 and CDR2: GTSNPN and SVGIG (reference sequence). The study, taken as a whole, reports: In IR-seq, single-read clonotypes were 70% to 85% of clonotypes but approximately 4% of reads.

The library was built from roughly 400 ng RNA with molecular barcoded adaptors for alpha/delta and beta/gamma chains. MiXCR was run by TCRdb on the reads, yielding one entry per CDR3 protein. Of approximately 20,000 distinct CDR3 sequences in the sample, approximately 15% are singletons; the top ten hold less than 70%. The sequenced sample consisted of a population of CD138-negative cells sorted from bone marrow. The V and J genes are TRBV30 and TRBJ2-6, with 8 bases matching TRBD1. The sequence came from a donor over 35 with multiple myeloma. The CDR3 DNA reads as TGTGCCTGGGGACAGGGATCGGCCAACGTCCTGACTTTC. Amino acid sequence: CAWGQGSANVLTF.